These T cell receptor beta chains were read from a single sample in a study of blood T cells in healthy people across ages. TCRdb processed the 5' RACE reads anew with MiXCR; each CDR3 protein has one entry. The sample lists approximately 1,000,000 distinct CDR3 sequences, 40% to 50% seen once, with 18% in the top ten. Sequenced: blood. All receptors derive from a woman aged 55-75 years in good health. The CDR3 runs from the conserved cysteine through the conserved F or W. The D gene is left open where the match is weak. For some rows the clone size is stated as once, few or many, or as a class when expanded; others skip it.

j_call d_call v_call clone_size cdr3_nt cdr3_aa
TRBJ1-4 - TRBV4-1 - TGCGCCAGCAGCCAAGACCAGGGTGGCAGAAGGAGTGAAAAACTGTTTTTT CASSQDQGGRRSEKLFF
TRBJ2-7 - TRBV30 few TGTGCCTGGAGTGACATCCACGAGCAGTACTTC CAWSDIHEQYF
TRBJ1-1 - TRBV18 - TGTGCCAGCTCACAAGGGGTAGTACACACTGAAGCTTTCTTT CASSQGVVHTEAFF
TRBJ2-7 TRBD1 TRBV25-1 - TGTGCCAGCAGTAAGGCCCGGGACAGATCCTACGAGCAGTACTTC CASSKARDRSYEQYF
TRBJ1-1 - TRBV12-3/TRBV12-4 once TGTGCCAGCAGGTCGCCATGGAACACTGAAGCTTTCTTT CASRSPWNTEAFF
TRBJ2-1 TRBD2 TRBV9 few TGTGCCAGCAGCCCCGGGACTAGCGGGAGCAGCAATGAGCAGTTCTTC CASSPGTSGSSNEQFF
TRBJ2-5 TRBD1 TRBV9 - TGTGCCAGCAGCGTAGGGACAGGTGGTCAAGAGACCCAGTACTTC CASSVGTGGQETQYF
TRBJ2-3 - TRBV18 - TGTGCCAGCTCACCCATTAAGCTAGCAAGCACAGATACGCAGTATTTT CASSPIKLASTDTQYF
TRBJ2-3 - TRBV6-1 - TGTGCCGGCAGTGCGACAGTAGGAGGGGCAGATACGCAGTATTTT CAGSATVGGADTQYF
TRBJ2-7 - TRBV7-8 - TGTGCCAGCAGGAAGGGGTTGCGGTCCTACAAGCAGTACTTC CASRKGLRSYKQYF
TRBJ2-7 TRBD1 TRBV19 few TGTGCCAGTAGCCGAACCGGGACAGGGGTCTACGAGCAGTACTTC CASSRTGTGVYEQYF
TRBJ2-5 - TRBV7-6 few TGTGCCAGCAGCTTCCTAGCGGGCAGGGGGGAAGAGACCCAGTACTTC CASSFLAGRGEETQYF
TRBJ2-7 TRBD2 TRBV23-1 - TGCGCCAGCAGTCAATCCGTAGCGGGAGGCTACGAGCAGTACTTC CASSQSVAGGYEQYF
TRBJ2-1 - TRBV18 few TGTGCCAGCTCACCACTCTATAGGGATGGACGGGATCATGAGCAGTTCTTC CASSPLYRDGRDHEQFF
TRBJ2-1 TRBD2 TRBV29-1 few TGCAGCGTCCAGGGACTAGCGGGGGTACCATACAATGAGCAGTTCTTC CSVQGLAGVPYNEQFF
TRBJ2-3 - TRBV20-1 - TGCAGTGCTCCGAAGGGGCGGGATCCGGGTACGCAGTATTTT CSAPKGRDPGTQYF
TRBJ2-3 TRBD2 TRBV5-1 few TGCGCCAGCAGCAGACTAGCGGGAATGAGCACAGATACGCAGTATTTT CASSRLAGMSTDTQYF
TRBJ1-3 - TRBV6-2/TRBV6-3 few TGTGCCAGCAGTTTCTCCAGGGGCTCTGGAAACACCATATATTTT CASSFSRGSGNTIYF
TRBJ2-1 - TRBV27 few TGTGCCAGCAGTCAGGGACATTTCAATGAGCAGTTCTTC CASSQGHFNEQFF
TRBJ2-3 TRBD1 TRBV6-6 - TGTGCCAGCAGTTATTGGGGACAGAGCACAGATACGCAGTATTTT CASSYWGQSTDTQYF
TRBJ2-5 TRBD2 TRBV5-1 - TGCGCCAGCAGCCGCCTTCTAGCGGAAGAGACCCAGTACTTC CASSRLLAEETQYF
TRBJ1-2 - TRBV12-3/TRBV12-4 - TGTGCCAGCAGGACCTCCGGGGGCTACACCTTC CASRTSGGYTF
TRBJ1-6 - TRBV12-3/TRBV12-4 - TGTGCCAGCAGTTTAGTGGGGAGGGGGTATTCACCCCTCCACTTT CASSLVGRGYSPLHF
TRBJ2-7 TRBD1 TRBV20-1 - TGCAGTGCTAGAGAACGGGACAGGGGCTACGAGCAGTACTTC CSARERDRGYEQYF
TRBJ2-1 TRBD2 TRBV27 - TGTGCCACAAAGGGGCAGCTGGATTTAGCGGGATTAGGAGGGGATGAGCAGTTCTTC CATKGQLDLAGLGGDEQFF
TRBJ2-3 TRBD1 TRBV7-6 - TGTGCCAGCGGGAGAGCGGCGACAGGGAAGCAGTATTTT CASGRAATGKQYF
TRBJ2-5 - TRBV20-1 few TGCAGTGCGATAGGCGCGGGACAAGAGACCCAGTACTTC CSAIGAGQETQYF
TRBJ1-1 - TRBV10-1 - TGCGCCAGCAGTGACTCCCGGGCCTTGAACACTGAAGCTTTCTTT CASSDSRALNTEAFF
TRBJ2-7 TRBD2 TRBV20-1 - TGCAGTGCTAAGGAATCGGGACTAGCGGGACTCTCCTACAATGAGCAGTACTTC CSAKESGLAGLSYNEQYF
TRBJ2-7 TRBD2 TRBV7-6 - TGTGCCAGCAGCTTAGGCAGGGAGGGGAACGAGCAGTACTTC CASSLGREGNEQYF
TRBJ1-2 - TRBV28 - TGTGCCATCCCAGCAGAGGGGCGAACCCCCTTGCATGGCTACACCTTC CAIPAEGRTPLHGYTF
TRBJ1-1 TRBD1 TRBV28 - TGTGCCAGCAGTGGACCGGGACAGGGGGACACTGAAGCTTTCTTT CASSGPGQGDTEAFF
TRBJ2-1 TRBD1 TRBV12-3/TRBV12-4 - TGTGCCAGCAGTTTGGTGAGGGACAGGGGGTTCTTC CASSLVRDRGFF
TRBJ2-5 TRBD2 TRBV7-9 - TGTGCCAGCAGCGGGGGACTAGGAGGAGAGACCCAGTACTTC CASSGGLGGETQYF
TRBJ2-1 - TRBV7-9 - TGTGCCAGCAGCTTAATTTCCCCGGGCCTACCCCTCGAGACCCAGTTCTTC CASSLISPGLPLETQFF
TRBJ2-7 TRBD1 TRBV7-6 - TGTGCCAGCAGCTTAGGGTTGAAGGGGGCGTTCTACGAGCAGTACTTC CASSLGLKGAFYEQYF
TRBJ2-7 - TRBV20-1 - TGCAGTGCCCCCTTACGGGGCGAGCAGTACTTC CSAPLRGEQYF
TRBJ2-1 TRBD1 TRBV10-3 - TGTGCCATCAGGGGACAGGGGAGCAATGAGCAGTTCTTC CAIRGQGSNEQFF
TRBJ2-7 - TRBV20-1 - TGCAGTGCTGAGGACCTGGAGAGCTCCTACGAGCAGTACTTC CSAEDLESSYEQYF
TRBJ2-5 - TRBV20-1 - TGCAGTGCTAGAGATTTCCAAGCGGAGACCCAGTACTTC CSARDFQAETQYF
TRBJ2-5 TRBD2 TRBV6-6 few TGTGCCAGCAGAAGTCTTGCGGGAGGCGGAGAGACCCAGTACTTC CASRSLAGGGETQYF
TRBJ2-5 - TRBV6-5 - TGTGCCAGCAGCACCGGACTGTCCGCGGAGACCCAGTACTTC CASSTGLSAETQYF
TRBJ2-3 - TRBV7-9 - TGTGCCAGCAGCTTAAGGGACCCATCAGATACGCAGTATTTT CASSLRDPSDTQYF
TRBJ2-1 TRBD2 TRBV4-2 - TGTGCCAGCAGTCAGGTACTAGCGTCAGCCTACAATGAGCAGTTCTTC CASSQVLASAYNEQFF
TRBJ1-1 - TRBV7-9 - TGTGCCAGCAGCTTAGAGAACACTGAAGCTTTCTTT CASSLENTEAFF
TRBJ2-1 TRBD2 TRBV11-3 once TGTGCCAGCGGCCATCGGGGGGGTGAGCAGTTCTTC CASGHRGGEQFF
TRBJ1-1 - TRBV7-2 - TGTGCCAGCAGCTCCTCTTCATTTGGGGGTTCTGAAGCTTTCTTT CASSSSSFGGSEAFF
TRBJ2-7 TRBD2 TRBV7-9 few TGTGCCAGCAGCGGAGGGGTAGCGGGAGGTGAGCAGTACTTC CASSGGVAGGEQYF
TRBJ2-1 - TRBV20-1 - TGCAGTGCTACCAGTCAATATACCCGGAGCTCCTACAATGAGCAGTTCTTC CSATSQYTRSSYNEQFF
TRBJ2-7 - TRBV10-1 - TGCGCCAGCAGTGAGACTACCCACGAGCAGTACTTC CASSETTHEQYF
TRBJ2-1 TRBD2 TRBV3-1 - TGTGCCAGCAGCCAAGGGCGGGAGCAACTCGTAAATGAGCAGTTCTTC CASSQGREQLVNEQFF
TRBJ2-4 - TRBV29-1 - TGCAGCGTTGGAGGCGCAGGGAGGAACATTCAGTACTTC CSVGGAGRNIQYF
TRBJ2-5 TRBD2 TRBV7-9 few TGTGCCAGCAGCTTTGCGTGGGAGGGCCCAGCTTACCGGGAGACCCAGTACTTC CASSFAWEGPAYRETQYF
TRBJ1-5 TRBD1 TRBV12-3/TRBV12-4 few TGTGCCAGCAGTTTGTCGGACAGGGACAATCAGCCCCAGCATTTT CASSLSDRDNQPQHF
TRBJ2-4 - TRBV7-8 - TGTGCCAGCAGCTCCGGCCTCCTAGCCAAAAACATTCAGTACTTC CASSSGLLAKNIQYF
TRBJ1-1 - TRBV6-5 - TGTGCCAGCACCCAAGCGGGGGAAAGGGGTGAAGCTTTCTTT CASTQAGERGEAFF
TRBJ2-1 TRBD1 TRBV5-1 - TGCGCCAGCAGCCGAAACGGTCGGACAGGCATGTTGCATGAGCAGTTCTTC CASSRNGRTGMLHEQFF
TRBJ2-3 - TRBV5-1 - TGCGCCGGCAGCCTAAGCGGGTACAGCACAGATACGCAGTATTTT CAGSLSGYSTDTQYF
TRBJ2-1 TRBD2 TRBV27 few TGTGCCAGCAGCGCCGCCTCCGGGACTAGCGGCAATGAGCAGTTCTTC CASSAASGTSGNEQFF